The source of this T cell receptor beta chain is a study of blood T cell repertoires in COVID-19. Whole-study context: In each case, the material was cDNA or gDNA derived from T cells, B-cell-depleted T cells, or PBMCs.

The J segment lost 3 bases and the V segment lost 3 bases, leaving 3 bases of the junction unmatched. This CDR3 comprises 13 residues. The germline V gene has CDR1 GTSNPN and CDR2 SVGIG (reference sequence). This table comes from immunoSEQ multiplex PCR, and its TCRdb copy is limited to in-frame clones, with some not included. The profile shows approximately 210,000 clones, over 75% of them singletons. The TCR originated in a man aged 35 to 55 with active or convalescent COVID-19. Sample: peripheral blood. The chain employs TRBV30 and TRBJ2-7, with TRBD2 matching 9 bases. CDR3 in amino acids: CAWRAGGDYEQYF. CDR3 nucleotides: TGTGCCTGGAGGGCGGGAGGGGACTACGAGCAGTACTTC.